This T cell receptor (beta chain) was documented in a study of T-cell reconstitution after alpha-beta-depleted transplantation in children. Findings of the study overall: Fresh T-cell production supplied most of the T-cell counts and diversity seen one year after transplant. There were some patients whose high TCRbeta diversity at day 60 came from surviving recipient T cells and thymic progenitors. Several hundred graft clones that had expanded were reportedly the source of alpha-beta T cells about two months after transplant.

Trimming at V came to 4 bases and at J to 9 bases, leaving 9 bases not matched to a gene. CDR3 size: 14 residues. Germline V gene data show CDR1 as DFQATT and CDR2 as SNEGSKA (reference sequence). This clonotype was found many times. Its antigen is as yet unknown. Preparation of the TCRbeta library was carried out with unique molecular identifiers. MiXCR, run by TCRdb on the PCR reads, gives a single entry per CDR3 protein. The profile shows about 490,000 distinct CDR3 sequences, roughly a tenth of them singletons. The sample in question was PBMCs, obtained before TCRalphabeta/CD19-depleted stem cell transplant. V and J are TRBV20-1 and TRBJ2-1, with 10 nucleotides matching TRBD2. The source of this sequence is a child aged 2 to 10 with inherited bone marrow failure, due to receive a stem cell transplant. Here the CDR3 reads CSATEREGPGEQFF. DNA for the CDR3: TGCAGTGCTACGGAGCGGGAGGGCCCAGGTGAGCAGTTCTTC.